The source of this T cell receptor beta chain is a study of T cell repertoires in cytomegalovirus infection. This clonotype was counted a few times. Via MiXCR, TCRdb re-called the reads, giving one row per CDR3 protein. The repertoire holds about 300,000 distinct CDR3 sequences, with approximately 8.9% as singletons. The sequence was collected from a human donor in good health (CMV status not recorded). Some clones in this sample may be carry-over from other donors' samples. The sequencing input was PBMCs.

Here the CDR3 reads CASRSSGGRGDTQYF. The DNA for the CDR3 is TGTGCCAGCAGATCTAGCGGGGGGCGGGGAGATACGCAGTATTTT. The genes are TRBV28 and TRBJ2-3, with TRBD2 identical over 11 bases. Germline CDR1 MDHEN, CDR2 SYDVKM. J was trimmed by 5 bases and V by 6 bases; bases with no gene match: 7. The CDR3 runs 15 residues. The full variable domain, its missing parts supplied by reference TRBV28 and TRBJ2-3, is DVKVTQSSRYLVKRTGEKVFLECVQDMDHENMFWYRQDPGLGLRLIYFSYDVKMKEKGDIPEGYSVSREKKERFSLILESASTNQTSMYLCASRSSGGRGDTQYFGPGTRLTVL.